The next 32 T cell receptor beta chains were all read from a single sample in a study of blood T cells in healthy people across ages. Primed by a sample-barcoded 5' primer and a J-beta primer mix, a second PCR proceeded for about 7 to 11 cycles. TCRdb recomputed calls from the 5' RACE reads with MiXCR, one row per CDR3 protein. This table has roughly 800,000 distinct CDR3 sequences, 36% appearing once. Material for sequencing was blood. These receptor sequences come from a man aged 18-30 years in good health.

This clonotype turned up a few times. The rearrangement links TRBV4-1 to TRBJ1-2; TRBD1 agrees at 8 bases. Germline V lookup: CDR1 MGHRA, CDR2 YSYEKL. The trim removed 1 base at V and 2 bases at J, leaving 9 bases unmatched. CDR3 size: 17 residues. The CDR3 reads CASSQGATGVGNYGYTF. In nucleotides, the CDR3 is TGCGCCAGCAGCCAAGGGGCGACAGGGGTGGGAAACTATGGCTACACCTTC.

The chain has TRBV15 and TRBJ1-2; TRBD1 aligns across 10 bases. The CDR3 contains 15 residues. CDR1 is LNHNV and CDR2 is YYDKDF in the germline V gene (reference sequence). V shed 0 bases and J 6 bases; nucleotides not matched to a gene: 4. This chain's CDR3 is CATSRDRTGGDGYTF. The CDR3 DNA reads as TGTGCCACCAGCAGAGATAGGACAGGGGGAGATGGCTACACCTTC. Full variable domain (missing parts from reference TRBV15 and TRBJ1-2): DAMVIQNPRYQVTQFGKPVTLSCSQTLNHNVMYWYQQKSSQAPKLLFHYYDKDFNNEADTPDNFQSRRPNTSFCFLDIRSPGLGDTAMYLCATSRDRTGGDGYTFGSGTRLTVV.

The chain is built from TRBV6-5 and TRBJ2-3; D gene uncertain. Germline CDR1 reads MNHEY; CDR2 reads SVGAGI. This CDR3 comprises 18 residues. Trimming pared 2 bases from V and 0 bases from J, leaving 18 bases between. CDR3 sequence: CASSYIAVAPSSTDTQYF. Written as DNA, the CDR3 is TGTGCCAGCAGTTACATAGCCGTAGCCCCCTCTAGCACAGATACGCAGTATTTT.

This clonotype was seen a handful of times. The V gene is TRBV5-1, the J gene TRBJ2-1; the match to TRBD2 covers 10 bases. Germline lookup yields CDR1 SGHRS and CDR2 YFSETQ. V gave up 1 base and J gave up 6 bases; unmatched junction bases: 13. The CDR3 has 18 amino acids. CDR3 sequence: CASSLTAIASGGVNEQFF. In DNA form, the CDR3 reads TGCGCCAGCAGCTTGACGGCCATTGCCAGCGGGGGGGTCAATGAGCAGTTCTTC.

This chain links TRBV6-5 with TRBJ2-3; D may be TRBD2 (5 bases). CDR1 MNHEY and CDR2 SVGAGI come from the germline V gene. The CDR3 is made up of 13 amino acids. V lost 6 bases and J lost 3, with 10 bases in between. The CDR3 is CASRVSGTDTQYF. CDR3 bases: TGTGCCAGCAGGGTGAGCGGAACAGATACGCAGTATTTT.

The chain carries TRBV5-1 and TRBJ2-5; 7 positions agree with TRBD1. The CDR3 contains 13 residues. V lost 4 bases and J lost 5; bases outside the gene matches: 5. Germline V gene lookup returns CDR1 SGHRS and CDR2 YFSETQ. CDR3 nucleotides: TGCGCCAGCAGCCCCAGGGGGTACGAGACCCAGTACTTC. Its protein product is CASSPRGYETQYF. Variable domain in full (rest from reference TRBV5-1 and TRBJ2-5): KAGVTQTPRYLIKTRGQQVTLSCSPISGHRSVSWYQQTPGQGLQFLFEYFSETQRNKGNFPGRFSGRQFSNSRSEMNVSTLELGDSALYLCASSPRGYETQYFGPGTRLLVL.

The chain is built from TRBV5-1 and TRBJ2-3; 8 bases map to TRBD2. Germline CDR1 reads SGHRS; CDR2 reads YFSETQ. V was pared by 0 bases and J by 4 bases, with 4 bases of the junction left unmatched. This CDR3 is 15 amino acids long. The CDR3 region is CASSLGLASPDTQYF. CDR3 DNA: TGCGCCAGCAGCTTGGGACTAGCGAGCCCAGATACGCAGTATTTT.

This chain uses TRBV9 with TRBJ2-7, with a possible D match to TRBD2 (6 bases). Germline V gives CDR1 SGDLS, CDR2 YYNGEE. The CDR3 covers 15 residues. V was pared by 4 bases and J by 3 bases, with 17 bases between. The CDR3 reads CASSPSLSSVYEQYF. Written as DNA, the CDR3 is TGTGCCAGCAGCCCTTCCTTATCTAGCGTCTACGAGCAGTACTTC.

Regarding this clonotype: One junction end does not reproduce the germline sequence, and a read error may be involved. V usage is TRBV6-5 and J usage is TRBJ2-3; TRBD1 might be the D (5 bases). The germline V gene has CDR1 MNHEY and CDR2 SVGAGI. CDR3 size: 12 residues. CDR3 DNA: TGTGCCAGCAGTTCACCCACAGGTACGCAGTATTTT. Translation gives CASSSPTGTQYF.

The V and J genes are TRBV15 and TRBJ1-1, with D perhaps matching TRBD1 (5 bases). The CDR3 is 15 residues long. Germline-derived CDR1 and CDR2 are LNHNV and YYDKDF (reference sequence). V lost 0 bases, J lost 7 bases, and 15 bases lay in between. The CDR3 loop is CATSRDLQRGGEAFF. The CDR3, as DNA: TGTGCCACCAGCAGAGACCTCCAACGGGGCGGTGAAGCTTTCTTT.

This clonotype has a handful of counts. V gene TRBV6-2 or TRBV6-3 combines with J gene TRBJ2-3; D gene unclear. The CDR3 contains 16 residues. V was pared by 6 bases and J by 0 bases, with 16 bases between. Germline V gene data show CDR1 as MNHEY and CDR2 as SVGEGT. The CDR3 DNA follows: TGTGCCAGCAGCCCGAACTCGGGTCCTAGCACAGATACGCAGTATTTT. Translating gives CASSPNSGPSTDTQYF.

The chain joins TRBV20-1 to TRBJ1-2; possible D gene TRBD1, 5 bases. This CDR3 has 13 residues. Trimming cost V 1 base and J 8 bases, with 14 bases left between them. The germline CDR1 and CDR2 sequences are DFQATT and SNEGSKA (reference sequence). The CDR3 bases are TGCAGTGCTAGAGTCCCGACAGTGAGGGGCTACACCTTC. Translating it yields CSARVPTVRGYTF.

V and J are TRBV12-3 or TRBV12-4 and TRBJ2-5, with unresolved D. The better agreement between TRBJ2-1 and the DNA end casts doubt on the J call. The CDR3 loop spans 11 amino acids. The CDR3: CASSVQETQFF. For the CDR3, the DNA is TGTGCCAGCAGTGTCCAGGAGACCCAGTTCTTC.

The chain links TRBV20-1 to TRBJ1-5, with D perhaps TRBD1 (5 bases). Looked up from germline, CDR1 is DFQATT and CDR2 is SNEGSKA (reference sequence). The CDR3 covers 15 residues. The V gene lost 3 bases and the J gene lost 0 bases, with 12 bases spanning the gap. The CDR3 here is CSASTGLLSNQPQHF. In DNA, the CDR3 is TGCAGTGCTAGTACGGGACTCCTTAGCAATCAGCCCCAGCATTTT.

With regard to this clonotype: Possible read error: a much larger clone is one base away. The chain joins TRBV5-1 to TRBJ1-2; a possible D gene is TRBD1 (6 bases). The CDR3 is 14 amino acids. Germline V gene sequence: CDR1 SGHRS, CDR2 YFSETQ. The V end was cut by 4 bases, the J end by 4 bases, with 14 bases between. In DNA form, the CDR3 reads TGCGCCAGCAGCGTGGACAGCGGCCTCTATGGCTACACCTTC. Translating it yields CASSVDSGLYGYTF.

In its sample, this clonotype was seen a few times. CDR3 nucleotides: TGTGCCAGCAGCTCCGCCGGGACAGGGTATTATCAGCCCCAGCATTTT. This translates into CASSSAGTGYYQPQHF. This chain joins TRBV7-8 and TRBJ1-5; TRBD1 agrees at 9 bases. CDR1 is SGHVS and CDR2 is FQNEAQ in the germline V gene. The CDR3 spans 16 residues. The J segment lost 5 bases and the V segment lost 4 bases, leaving 9 bases of the junction unmatched. Drawing the rest from reference TRBV7-8 and TRBJ1-5, the complete variable domain is GAGVSQSPRYKVAKRGQDVALRCDPISGHVSLFWYQQALGQGPEFLTYFQNEAQLDKSGLPSDRFFAERPEGSVSTLKIQRTQQEDSAVYLCASSSAGTGYYQPQHFGDGTRLSIL.

This clonotype was picked up a small number of times. The CDR3 loop reads CASSPYTSGLVEAFF. The CDR3 region has the DNA TGTGCCAGCAGCCCGTACACCTCAGGTTTGGTTGAAGCTTTCTTT. V usage is TRBV7-9 and J usage is TRBJ1-1; D ambiguous. This CDR3 has 15 residues. Germline V gene data show CDR1 as SEHNR and CDR2 as FQNEAQ (reference sequence). Deletions cut 5 bases from V and 7 bases from J, with 20 bases between. The whole variable domain, filled in from reference TRBV7-9 and TRBJ1-1, reads DTGVSQNPRHKITKRGQNVTFRCDPISEHNRLYWYRQTLGQGPEFLTYFQNEAQLEKSRLLSDRFSAERPKGSFSTLEIQRTEQGDSAMYLCASSPYTSGLVEAFFGQGTRLTVV.

The chain employs TRBV7-9 and TRBJ2-7; the D gene is possibly TRBD2 (5 bases). CDR1 and CDR2 (germline): SEHNR, FQNEAQ (reference sequence). V gave up 0 bases and J gave up 5 bases, with 14 bases separating them. This CDR3 is 15 amino acids long. CDR3 protein: CASSLAPTHGDEQYF. The CDR3, as DNA: TGTGCCAGCAGCTTAGCGCCGACCCACGGGGACGAGCAGTACTTC.

The rearrangement uses TRBV4-2 and TRBJ2-3, with a weak D call TRBD1 (5 bases). The CDR3 totals 15 residues. The germline V and J ends were trimmed by 4 bases and 3 bases, with 14 bases remaining between them. Germline V gene lookup returns CDR1 LGHNA and CDR2 YNFKEQ. CDR3 in DNA: TGTGCCAGCAGCCCTCCCGAAGGGGCAACAGATACGCAGTATTTT. As protein: CASSPPEGATDTQYF.

V is TRBV6-1 and J is TRBJ1-1; D may be TRBD1 (5 bases). The CDR3 is 15 residues long. Per germline, CDR1 MNHNS and CDR2 SASEGT. V lost 5 bases to trimming and J lost 2 bases, with 15 bases between them. The CDR3 is CASSIQPTDNTEAFF. CDR3 bases: TGTGCCAGCAGTATCCAACCGACAGATAACACTGAAGCTTTCTTT.

The V call is TRBV7-2, the J call TRBJ2-3, with 8 nucleotides matching TRBD2. The CDR3 loop spans 17 amino acids. Germline V gene data show CDR1 as SGHTA and CDR2 as FQGNSA. Unmatched junction bases numbered 7, after V lost 1 base and J lost 1 base. Here the CDR3 reads CASSLDPAGVGTDTQYF. Written as DNA, the CDR3 is TGTGCCAGCAGCTTAGATCCAGCGGGGGTAGGCACAGATACGCAGTATTTT.

This clonotype was counted many times. The chain links TRBV4-3 to TRBJ2-1; D gene uncertain. This CDR3 is 16 amino acids long. Germline V gene lookup returns CDR1 LGHNA and CDR2 YSLEER. V lost 0 bases, J lost 3 bases, and 12 bases lay in between. Here the CDR3 DNA reads TGCGCCAGCAGCCAAGAGTCAACATCCATCTACAATGAGCAGTTCTTC. Translated: CASSQESTSIYNEQFF.

This chain uses TRBV4-2 with TRBJ2-3, with a tentative D call TRBD1 (7 bases). The CDR3 consists of 17 residues. CDR1 LGHNA and CDR2 YNFKEQ come from the germline V gene. Trimming removed 0 bases at V and 0 bases at J, with 13 bases between. CDR3 coding DNA: TGTGCCAGCAGCCAAGAGAGGAGGGGGCTTAGCACAGATACGCAGTATTTT. It specifies CASSQERRGLSTDTQYF.

CDR3: CASSRALRDEQYF. For the CDR3, the DNA is TGTGCCAGCAGCCGGGCGTTAAGGGACGAGCAGTACTTC. The V call is TRBV7-3, the J call TRBJ2-7; no reliable D call. The CDR3 runs 13 residues. Germline CDR1 is SGHTA and CDR2 is FQGTGA. V was cut by 5 bases and J by 5 bases, with 13 bases left in between. Together with reference TRBV7-3 and TRBJ2-7, the CDR3 gives the full variable domain: GAGVSQTPSNKVTEKGKYVELRCDPISGHTALYWYRQSLGQGPEFLIYFQGTGAADDSGLPNDRFFAVRPEGSVSTLKIQRTERGDSAVYLCASSRALRDEQYFGPGTRLTVT.

This clonotype occurred a few times. The genes are TRBV7-3 and TRBJ1-1; no clear D. Trimming left V 4 bases short and J 6 bases short, with 21 bases between. Germline values: CDR1 SGHTA, CDR2 FQGTGA. The CDR3 spans 16 residues. CDR3: CASSSHSGLAGAEAFF. Here the CDR3 DNA reads TGTGCCAGCAGCTCCCACTCGGGCCTCGCGGGTGCTGAAGCTTTCTTT.

In its sample, this clonotype was seen many times. The chain links TRBV19 to TRBJ2-7; D is ambiguous. Trimming shortened V by 2 bases and J by 3 bases, and 8 bases separated the two germline ends. Looked up from germline, CDR1 is LNHDA and CDR2 is SQIVND (reference sequence). The CDR3 totals 13 residues. CDR3 sequence (DNA): TGTGCCAGTAGTATAAGTGACAACTACGAGCAGTACTTC. This codes for CASSISDNYEQYF.

This clonotype was counted at least ten times. The chain joins TRBV5-1 to TRBJ1-2; D may be TRBD1 (6 bases). CDR1 and CDR2 (germline): SGHRS, YFSETQ. This CDR3 is 13 amino acids long. The ends were cut back, 5 bases at V and 2 bases at J, with 10 bases in the middle. The CDR3 reads CASRNRANYGYTF. The CDR3 DNA reads as TGCGCCAGCAGGAACAGGGCGAACTATGGCTACACCTTC.

This clonotype turned up a few times. The chain employs TRBV30 and TRBJ2-1; 8 bases agree with TRBD2. Germline values: CDR1 GTSNPN, CDR2 SVGIG (reference sequence). This CDR3 spans 16 amino acids. Germline trimming cut 0 bases from V and 7 bases from J; bases unmatched to any gene: 11. The CDR3 DNA sequence: TGTGCCTGGAGTGTACAGAGAAGCGGGAGACTGAATGAGCAGTTCTTC. It specifies CAWSVQRSGRLNEQFF.

On this clonotype itself: At one boundary the junction diverges from the germline segment, which might be a read error. The CDR3 DNA reads as TGTGCCAACAGCTTCGGGACAGGCAATCAGCCCCAGCATTTT. Translated, it gives CANSFGTGNQPQHF. The chain employs TRBV7-9 and TRBJ1-5, with 7 bases that match TRBD1. This CDR3 contains 14 residues. Per germline, CDR1 SEHNR and CDR2 FQNEAQ (reference sequence).

This clonotype was seen ten or more times. This chain joins TRBV20-1 and TRBJ2-3; 8 nucleotides agree with TRBD2. Germline V gene sequence: CDR1 DFQATT, CDR2 SNEGSKA (reference sequence). This CDR3 has 14 residues. After removal of 6 bases from V and 3 bases from J, the junction contained 8 bases not matched to a gene. The CDR3 bases are TGCAGTGCACCCGTCGGACTAGCAACAGATACGCAGTATTTT. Residues: CSAPVGLATDTQYF.

The CDR3 nucleotides read TGTGCCAGCAGTTCAGGGCCTACCAATGAGCAGTTCTTC. Translated, it gives CASSSGPTNEQFF. V gene TRBV12-3 or TRBV12-4 combines with J gene TRBJ2-1; D might be TRBD1 (5 bases). This CDR3 region has 13 residues. The germline V and J ends were trimmed by 4 bases and 6 bases, with 10 bases remaining between them.

The table lists this clonotype with a few counts. The chain joins TRBV12-3 or TRBV12-4 to TRBJ2-7, with D tentatively TRBD2 (5 bases). This CDR3 spans 15 amino acids. V gave up 7 bases and J gave up 3 bases, with 19 bases separating them. CDR3 protein: CASTPRGLPSYEQYF. The CDR3 DNA is TGTGCCAGCACCCCTCGAGGGCTCCCGAGCTACGAGCAGTACTTC.